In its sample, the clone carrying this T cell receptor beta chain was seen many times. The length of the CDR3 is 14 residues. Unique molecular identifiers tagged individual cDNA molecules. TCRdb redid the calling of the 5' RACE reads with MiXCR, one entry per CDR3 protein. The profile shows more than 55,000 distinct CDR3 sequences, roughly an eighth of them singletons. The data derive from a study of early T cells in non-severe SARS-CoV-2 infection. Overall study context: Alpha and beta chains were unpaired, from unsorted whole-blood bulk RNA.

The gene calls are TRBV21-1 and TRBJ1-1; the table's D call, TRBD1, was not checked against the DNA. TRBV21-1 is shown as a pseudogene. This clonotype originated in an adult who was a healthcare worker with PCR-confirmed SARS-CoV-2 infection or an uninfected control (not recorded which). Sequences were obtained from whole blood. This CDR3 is CASSSLGGSTEAFF. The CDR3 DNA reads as TGTGCCAGCAGCTCGCTCGGGGGGAGCACTGAAGCTTTCTTT.